These T cell receptor beta chains were read from a single sample in a study of T cell responses to AZD1222 COVID-19 vaccine. Assay: immunoSEQ multiplex PCR; the TCRdb copy retains only in-frame clones and omits some. In the table there are 150,000 to 180,000 clones, less than 90% of which are singletons. The specimen comprised peripheral blood, sampled on day 0 of AZD1222 vaccination. Receptors were obtained from an adult in good health. CDR3s include the opening cysteine and the closing phenylalanine or tryptophan. The D gene is left open where the match is weak. A row's size may be missing; if present it is once, few, many or a size class.

D | size | length | J | V | DNA | CDR3
TRBD1 | . | 15 | TRBJ2-7 | TRBV18 | TGTGCCAGCTCACCACCTCCGGGACAGGGTCCCGAGCAGTACTTC | CASSPPPGQGPEQYF
. | once | 12 | TRBJ2-7 | TRBV11-2 | TGTGCCAGCAGCGCGAGCTCCTACGAGCAGTACTTC | CASSASSYEQYF
. | once | 16 | TRBJ1-4 | TRBV7-2 | TGTGCCAGCAGCTTAGTTTTCGGGGGTATTCAGGAAAAACTGTTTTTT | CASSLVFGGIQEKLFF
. | . | 14 | TRBJ1-1 | TRBV5-6 | TGTGCCAGCAGCCCGGGGACATCGAACACTGAAGCTTTCTTT | CASSPGTSNTEAFF
. | once | 13 | TRBJ1-1 | TRBV6-5 | TGTGCCAGCAGTTACGTCAGGGAGACTGAAGCTTTCTTT | CASSYVRETEAFF
. | . | 17 | TRBJ1-6 | TRBV9 | TGTGCCAGCAGCGTAGAGTCAGGGGAGCGAGTCAATTCACCCCTCCACTTT | CASSVESGERVNSPLHF
TRBD1 | . | 13 | TRBJ2-1 | TRBV11-3 | TGTGCCAGCAGCCCCGACAGGGACAATGAGCAGTTCTTC | CASSPDRDNEQFF
. | . | 15 | TRBJ1-4 | TRBV15 | TGTGCCACCAGCAGAGATTTGGGGGTCAATGAAAAACTGTTTTTT | CATSRDLGVNEKLFF
. | once | 12 | TRBJ1-2 | TRBV20-1 | TGCAGTGCTAGTCAGGGGTTAGACGGCTACACCTTC | CSASQGLDGYTF
. | . | 19 | TRBJ1-1 | TRBV11-2 | TGTGCCAGCAGCTCAACGTCCAGGAGACTGCAACGAAAGAACACTGAAGCTTTCTTT | CASSSTSRRLQRKNTEAFF
. | . | 14 | TRBJ1-1 | TRBV5-8 | TGTGCCAGCAGGCTCCTGGGGGGGAACACTGAAGCTTTCTTT | CASRLLGGNTEAFF
. | . | 14 | TRBJ2-1 | TRBV19 | TGTGCCAGTAGCCAGGTGGGGGGCAAGGATGAGCAGTTCTTC | CASSQVGGKDEQFF
. | . | 15 | TRBJ2-7 | TRBV18 | TGTGCCAGCTCACCAGCGGGACAGCTATCCTACGAGCAGTACTTC | CASSPAGQLSYEQYF
. | . | 16 | TRBJ1-3 | TRBV27 | TGTGCCAGCAGTCTTCAGGGGACCCTATCTGGAAACACCATATATTTT | CASSLQGTLSGNTIYF
. | . | 15 | TRBJ2-2 | TRBV18 | TGTGCCAGCTCACCACCCACAGACCGGACCGGGGAGCTGTTTTTT | CASSPPTDRTGELFF
. | . | 13 | TRBJ1-2 | TRBV28 | TGTGCCAGCAGTTTTCAGGGCCGCTATGGCTACACCTTC | CASSFQGRYGYTF
. | . | 15 | TRBJ2-2 | TRBV5-6 | TGTGCCAGCAGCTGGGGGGCTACGAACACCGGGGAGCTGTTTTTT | CASSWGATNTGELFF
. | . | 15 | TRBJ2-2 | TRBV7-9 | TGTGCCAGCAGCTTAGGAGGGAGCGGCACCGGGGAGCTGTTTTTT | CASSLGGSGTGELFF
. | . | 15 | TRBJ2-2 | TRBV5-1 | TGCGCCAGCAGCTTGGTTGGAGAGAACACCGGGGAGCTGTTTTTT | CASSLVGENTGELFF
. | . | 14 | TRBJ2-1 | TRBV5-4 | TGTGCCAGCAGCCAACTCCCCCCCTACAATGAGCAGTTCTTC | CASSQLPPYNEQFF
. | . | 14 | TRBJ1-6 | TRBV7-8 | TGTGCCAGCAGCCCGAATCGCTATAATTCACCCCTCCACTTT | CASSPNRYNSPLHF
. | . | 15 | TRBJ1-2 | TRBV7-2 | TGTGCCAGCAGCTTAGTAGGCTCTCTTGGGGATGGCTACACCTTC | CASSLVGSLGDGYTF
. | once | 13 | TRBJ1-1 | TRBV2 | TGTGCCAGCACGGGGGACCGGAACACTGAAGCTTTCTTT | CASTGDRNTEAFF
. | . | 16 | TRBJ2-3 | TRBV6-5 | TGTGCCAGCAGTTACTCGAGCAGTTCTAGCACAGATACGCAGTATTTT | CASSYSSSSSTDTQYF
. | . | 14 | TRBJ1-1 | TRBV3-1/TRBV3-2 | TGTGCCAGCAGCCAACAACAGCGGAACACTGAAGCTTTCTTT | CASSQQQRNTEAFF
. | . | 14 | TRBJ2-1 | TRBV6-2/TRBV6-3 | TGTGCCAGCAGTTACGCTTGGGCCCCAAATGAGCAGTTCTTC | CASSYAWAPNEQFF
. | . | 15 | TRBJ1-2 | TRBV5-4 | TGTGCCAGCAGCACCGACCGCGCTGGGTCACGGGGCTACACCTTC | CASSTDRAGSRGYTF
TRBD1 | . | 15 | TRBJ1-3 | TRBV29-1 | TGCAGCGTCCAGGGACAGGGACTCCCTGGAAACACCATATATTTT | CSVQGQGLPGNTIYF
TRBD1 | few | 15 | TRBJ2-6 | TRBV19 | TGTGCCAGTAGTATCGGACAGGCCGGGGCCAACGTCCTGACTTTC | CASSIGQAGANVLTF
. | . | 15 | TRBJ2-7 | TRBV7-6 | TGTGCCAGCAGCTTAGCAGAGGGGTCTTCCTACGAGCAGTACTTC | CASSLAEGSSYEQYF
. | once | 16 | TRBJ1-5 | TRBV6-2/TRBV6-3 | TGTGCCAGCAGTTCCCACGCGGGTTATAGCAATCAGCCCCAGCATTTT | CASSSHAGYSNQPQHF
. | few | 11 | TRBJ2-7 | TRBV12-3/TRBV12-4 | TGTGCCAGCAGTTTAGGCTACGAGCAGTACTTC | CASSLGYEQYF
. | . | 15 | TRBJ2-5 | TRBV9 | TGTGCCAGCAGCGTCGCGGCGGGGTTGCGGGAGACCCAGTACTTC | CASSVAAGLRETQYF
. | . | 14 | TRBJ2-7 | TRBV3-1/TRBV3-2 | TGTGCCAGCAGCCTTAGCGGCGCTACCTACGAGCAGTACTTC | CASSLSGATYEQYF
TRBD1 | . | 18 | TRBJ2-6 | TRBV5-1 | TGCGCCAGCAGCCCCCGAGGCGGACAGGGCTCTGGGGCCAACGTCCTGACTTTC | CASSPRGGQGSGANVLTF
. | . | 13 | TRBJ1-2 | TRBV10-3 | TGTGCCAGCACCGGGACACCAACTGGTGGCTACACCTTC | CASTGTPTGGYTF
. | . | 13 | TRBJ1-1 | TRBV6-2/TRBV6-3 | TGTGCCAGCAGTTACCACGAGAACACTGAAGCTTTCTTT | CASSYHENTEAFF
. | once | 14 | TRBJ1-1 | TRBV4-2 | TGTGCCAGCAGCCAATCCACCGCCGGCCCAGAAGCTTTCTTT | CASSQSTAGPEAFF
TRBD1 | . | 15 | TRBJ1-6 | TRBV4-3 | TGCGCCAGCAGCCAAACAGGGGGCGTCGATTCACCCCTCCACTTT | CASSQTGGVDSPLHF
. | . | 15 | TRBJ1-2 | TRBV5-8 | TGTGCCAGCAGCTTCGGGGGAACAGGTGATGGTGGCTACACCTTC | CASSFGGTGDGGYTF
. | . | 15 | TRBJ1-5 | TRBV4-2 | TGTGCCAGCAGCCAAGATTTGAGGTCGGCCCAGCCCCAGCATTTT | CASSQDLRSAQPQHF
TRBD2 | . | 16 | TRBJ2-5 | TRBV7-2 | TGTGCCAGCAGCTCGACTAGCGGGGGGGCCGGGGAGACCCAGTACTTC | CASSSTSGGAGETQYF
. | . | 14 | TRBJ1-1 | TRBV5-6 | TGTGCCAGCAGCGGATGGACAGAAGCGACTGAAGCTTTCTTT | CASSGWTEATEAFF
. | . | 15 | TRBJ1-2 | TRBV4-3 | TGCGCCAGCAGCCAAGATGGGGGACTCCAACGGGGCTACACCTTC | CASSQDGGLQRGYTF
. | once | 14 | TRBJ2-5 | TRBV24-1 | TGTGCCACCAGTGACTCCAGGTCTCAAGAGACCCAGTACTTC | CATSDSRSQETQYF
. | . | 14 | TRBJ2-7 | TRBV7-6 | TGTGCCAGCAGCCCAACAGGGTTGCCCTACGAGCAGTACTTC | CASSPTGLPYEQYF
TRBD1 | . | 15 | TRBJ2-7 | TRBV5-1 | TGCGCCAGCAGCCAGACAGGGGTTGGCTCCTACGAGCAGTACTTC | CASSQTGVGSYEQYF
TRBD2 | once | 14 | TRBJ2-4 | TRBV7-2 | TGTGCCAGCAGCGTGGGACTAGAAAAAAACATTCAGTACTTC | CASSVGLEKNIQYF
. | . | 15 | TRBJ2-3 | TRBV10-2 | TGCGCCAGCAGTTATACCGGGACCTACACAGATACGCAGTATTTT | CASSYTGTYTDTQYF
. | . | 12 | TRBJ2-5 | TRBV7-7 | TGTGCTAGACTCCGTATGTGTGAGACCCAGTACTTC | CARLRMCETQYF
. | . | 15 | TRBJ1-1 | TRBV4-2 | TGTGCCAGCAGCCAAGATTTATTGTTGAACACTGAAGCTTTCTTT | CASSQDLLLNTEAFF
. | . | 14 | TRBJ1-4 | TRBV2 | TGTGCCAGCAGTGAAAGCATGTTGGATGAAAAACTGTTTTTT | CASSESMLDEKLFF